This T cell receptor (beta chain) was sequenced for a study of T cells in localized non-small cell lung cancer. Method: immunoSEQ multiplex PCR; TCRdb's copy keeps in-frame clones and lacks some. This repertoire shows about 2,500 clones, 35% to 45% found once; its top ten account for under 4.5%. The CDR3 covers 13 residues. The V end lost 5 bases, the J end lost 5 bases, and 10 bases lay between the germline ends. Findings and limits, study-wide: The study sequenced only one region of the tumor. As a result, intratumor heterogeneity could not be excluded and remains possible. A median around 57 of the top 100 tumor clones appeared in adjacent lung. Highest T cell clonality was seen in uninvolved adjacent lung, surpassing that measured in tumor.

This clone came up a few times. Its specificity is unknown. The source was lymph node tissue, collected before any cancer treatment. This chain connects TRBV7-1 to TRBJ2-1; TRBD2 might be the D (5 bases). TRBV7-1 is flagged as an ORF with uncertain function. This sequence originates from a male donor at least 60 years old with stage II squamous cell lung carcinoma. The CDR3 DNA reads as TGTGCCAGCAGCCCCGGACTCAACAATGAGCAGTTCTTC. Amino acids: CASSPGLNNEQFF.